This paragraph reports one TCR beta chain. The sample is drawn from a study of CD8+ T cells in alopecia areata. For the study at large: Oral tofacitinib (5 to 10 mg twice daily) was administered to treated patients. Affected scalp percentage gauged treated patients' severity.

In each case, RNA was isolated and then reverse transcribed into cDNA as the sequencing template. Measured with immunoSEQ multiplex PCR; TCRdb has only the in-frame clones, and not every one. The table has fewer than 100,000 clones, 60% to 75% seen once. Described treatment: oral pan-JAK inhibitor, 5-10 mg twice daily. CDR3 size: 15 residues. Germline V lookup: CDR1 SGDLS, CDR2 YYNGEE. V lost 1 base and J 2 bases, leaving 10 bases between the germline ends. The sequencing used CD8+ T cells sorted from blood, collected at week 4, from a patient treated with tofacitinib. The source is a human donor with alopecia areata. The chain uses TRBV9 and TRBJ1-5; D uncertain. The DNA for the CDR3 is TGTGCCAGCAGCGTAAAGGGTTTACGCAATCAGCCCCAGCATTTT. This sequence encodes CASSVKGLRNQPQHF. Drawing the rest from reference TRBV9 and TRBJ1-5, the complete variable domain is DSGVTQTPKHLITATGQRVTLRCSPRSGDLSVYWYQQSLDQGLQFLIQYYNGEERAKGNILERFSAQQFPDLHSELNLSSLELGDSALYFCASSVKGLRNQPQHFGDGTRLSIL.